One and the same sample provided the 15 T cell receptor beta chains below, sequenced in a study of T cell changes during pregnancy in multiple sclerosis. Clones were read by immunoSEQ multiplex PCR, and TCRdb kept only the in-frame ones, dropping some. The data hold tens of thousands of clones, with 92% observed a single time. Sequenced here: peripheral blood, sampled after pregnancy. These receptors came from a female donor in good health, enrolled as a control in a pregnancy study.

CDR3 sequence: CASSYWGGYNEQFF. CDR3 DNA sequence: TGTGCCAGCAGTTACTGGGGAGGCTACAATGAGCAGTTCTTC. V usage is TRBV6-6 and J usage is TRBJ2-1; tentative D call: TRBD2 (6 bases). The germline gives CDR1 MNHNY, CDR2 SVGAGI (reference sequence). This CDR3 has 14 residues. The germline V and J ends were trimmed by 1 base and 3 bases, with 7 bases remaining between them.

The chain links TRBV18 to TRBJ1-2, with D perhaps TRBD1 (5 bases). Deletions cut 0 bases from V and 4 bases from J, with 12 bases between. CDR3 length equals 15 residues. The germline V gene has CDR1 KGHSH and CDR2 LQKENI. In DNA form, the CDR3 reads TGTGCCAGCTCACCACCGTCCACAGGAATCTATGGCTACACCTTC. Its translation: CASSPPSTGIYGYTF.

V and J are TRBV6-1 and TRBJ2-7; 11 nucleotides match TRBD2. CDR1 is MNHNS and CDR2 is SASEGT in the germline V gene. CDR3 length: 15 amino acids. Trimming removed 10 bases from V and 5 bases from J; junction bases left unmatched: 13. For the CDR3, the DNA is TGTGCCACCCTCGCTAGCGGGGGGTTGCCCCACGAGCAGTACTTC. It is translated as CATLASGGLPHEQYF.

The chain has TRBV6-5 and TRBJ2-1; 9 bases are shared with TRBD2. The CDR3 covers 15 residues. Germline CDR1 reads MNHEY; CDR2 reads SVGAGI. V was clipped by 0 bases and J by 8 bases; unmatched bases: 5. Written as DNA, the CDR3 is TGTGCCAGCAGTTACTCGAGCGGGGGGCTGTATGAGCAGTTCTTC. This sequence encodes CASSYSSGGLYEQFF.

V usage is TRBV4-1 and J usage is TRBJ2-3; 8 bases line up with TRBD2. Germline assignment: CDR1 MGHRA and CDR2 YSYEKL. The CDR3 totals 18 residues. With 1 base clipped from V and 2 bases from J, the junction kept 11 bases outside the gene matches. CDR3 DNA: TGCGCCAGCAGCCAAGTGTTTGAGCGGGGGCGAAACACAGATACGCAGTATTTT. This translates into CASSQVFERGRNTDTQYF.

This sequence joins TRBV28 and TRBJ1-5, with 9 nucleotides matching TRBD1. Trimming cost V 4 bases and J 4 bases; bases outside gene matches: 8. Germline-derived CDR1 and CDR2 are MDHEN and SYDVKM. CDR3 length: 16 amino acids. The CDR3 DNA follows: TGTGCCAGCAGTTGGGGGACAGGGTATGAGAATCAGCCCCAGCATTTT. Protein: CASSWGTGYENQPQHF.

V gene TRBV2 combines with J gene TRBJ1-4; TRBD1 agrees at 7 bases. The length of the CDR3 is 14 residues. CDR1 is SNHLY and CDR2 is FYNNEI in the germline V gene. V dropped 7 bases and J dropped 6; count of bases not matched to a gene: 8. This CDR3 is CASISRQGDEKLFF. The CDR3 DNA follows: TGTGCCAGCATCAGCCGACAGGGTGATGAAAAACTGTTTTTT.

This clone appeared once. The V and J genes are TRBV4-1 and TRBJ2-7; D gene unclear. CDR3 length equals 15 residues. The germline CDR1 and CDR2 sequences are MGHRA and YSYEKL. Trimming took off 6 bases at V and 3 bases at J, with 18 bases between the two ends. The CDR3 bases are TGCGCCAGCAGGGAGTTAGATGTCAGATACTACGAGCAGTACTTC. This sequence encodes CASRELDVRYYEQYF.

This rearrangement joins TRBV2 to TRBJ1-5; D is ambiguous. V was clipped by 9 bases and J by 1 base, with 10 bases between them. This CDR3 has 13 residues. Germline CDR1 reads SNHLY; CDR2 reads FYNNEI. The CDR3 reads CARSEGSNQPQHF. The CDR3 DNA reads TGTGCCAGGTCCGAGGGCAGCAATCAGCCCCAGCATTTT.

This chain connects TRBV11-2 to TRBJ2-1, with 11 nucleotides matching TRBD1. From germline, CDR1 is SGHAT and CDR2 FQNNGV. V trimming: 5 bases; J trimming: 8 bases; junction bases outside the gene matches: 11. The CDR3 consists of 16 residues. The CDR3 loop reads CASSQTRTGGGYEQFF. The CDR3 DNA sequence: TGTGCCAGCAGCCAGACCAGGACAGGGGGCGGTTATGAGCAGTTCTTC.

The rearrangement links TRBV5-1 to TRBJ2-2, with D possibly TRBD2 on 5 matching bases. V lost 4 bases and J lost 1, with 5 bases in between. This CDR3 is built from 13 residues. Germline V gene sequence: CDR1 SGHRS, CDR2 YFSETQ. The CDR3 sequence is CASSRENTGELFF. Written as DNA, the CDR3 is TGCGCCAGCAGCCGGGAGAACACCGGGGAGCTGTTTTTT. Full variable domain (outside the CDR3, taken from reference TRBV5-1 and TRBJ2-2): KAGVTQTPRYLIKTRGQQVTLSCSPISGHRSVSWYQQTPGQGLQFLFEYFSETQRNKGNFPGRFSGRQFSNSRSEMNVSTLELGDSALYLCASSRENTGELFFGEGSRLTVL.

The chain joins TRBV7-9 to TRBJ1-4; TRBD1 aligns across 8 bases. The V gene end was trimmed by 3 bases and the J gene end by 8 bases; junction bases not matched to a gene: 8. The length of the CDR3 is 15 residues. Germline V gene sequence: CDR1 SEHNR, CDR2 FQNEAQ (reference sequence). CDR3 bases: TGTGCCAGCAGCTTTATTGGACAGGGTCCGGAAAAACTGTTTTTT. This translates into CASSFIGQGPEKLFF.

The J gene is TRBJ1-3, the V gene TRBV10-3; a possible D gene is TRBD1 (5 bases). Germline values: CDR1 ENHRY, CDR2 SYGVKD. The CDR3 consists of 13 residues. V was shortened by 10 bases and J by 1 base, with 11 bases between the two germline ends. CDR3 in DNA: TGTGCCACCCGGGACTTATCTGGAAACACCATATATTTT. It encodes CATRDLSGNTIYF.

The rearrangement uses TRBV15 and TRBJ2-1; 9 bases are a match to TRBD2. The CDR3 has 16 residues. The germline V gene encodes CDR1 LNHNV and CDR2 YYDKDF (reference sequence). With V trimmed by 5 bases and J by 10 bases, 15 bases remained unmatched. The CDR3 region is CATSQTGLAGNDEQFF. CDR3 nucleotides: TGTGCCACCAGCCAAACAGGGCTAGCGGGGAACGACGAGCAGTTCTTC.

The rearrangement joins TRBV7-6 to TRBJ1-3, with 8 bases that match TRBD1. The CDR3 has 18 amino acids. The V gene's germline CDR1 is SGHVS and CDR2 FNYEAQ. J lost 4 bases, V lost 2 bases, and 13 bases had no gene match. CDR3 protein: CASSLMDPGGAGGNTIYF. For the CDR3, the DNA is TGTGCCAGCAGCTTAATGGACCCAGGGGGCGCTGGGGGAAACACCATATATTTT.